Below are 3 T cell receptor beta chains sequenced from a single sample in a study of response to subunit inactivated influenza vaccine. TCRdb reprocessed the RT-PCR reads with MiXCR, giving one entry per CDR3 protein. Found here are some 190,000 distinct CDR3 sequences, approximately 15% of them singletons; the top ten hold roughly 26%. Sample: CD8+ T cells sorted from PBMCs, taken 5 days after vaccination. The receptors were sampled from a man aged 50-59 years who received an inactivated influenza vaccine.

V gene TRBV27 combines with J gene TRBJ2-7, with TRBD2 identical over 7 bases. With V trimmed by 1 base and J by 4 bases, 10 bases remained unmatched. Per germline, CDR1 MNHEY and CDR2 SMNVEV (reference sequence). CDR3 length: 16 residues. The CDR3 protein is CASSLLVGGGEYEQYF. The CDR3 bases are TGTGCCAGCAGTTTATTAGTGGGCGGGGGAGAGTACGAGCAGTACTTC.

This clonotype was seen a handful of times. The chain has TRBV29-1 and TRBJ2-1; 11 bases are shared with TRBD1. Germline V gene sequence: CDR1 SQVTM, CDR2 ANQGSEA. V shed 4 bases, J shed 7 bases, and the junction held 3 bases outside the gene matches. This CDR3 region has 13 residues. Here the CDR3 reads CSVVGQGANEQFF. CDR3 bases: TGCAGCGTTGTTGGACAGGGGGCGAATGAGCAGTTCTTC.

In this sample, this clonotype turned up a few times. V is TRBV7-8 and J is TRBJ1-5; tentatively, D is TRBD1 (5 bases). Germline V gives CDR1 SGHVS, CDR2 FQNEAQ. The CDR3 runs 15 residues. V was cut by 0 bases and J by 6 bases, with 12 bases left in between. CDR3 protein: CASSLALGGTQPQHF. Here the CDR3 DNA reads TGTGCCAGCAGCTTAGCGCTGGGGGGGACTCAGCCCCAGCATTTT.